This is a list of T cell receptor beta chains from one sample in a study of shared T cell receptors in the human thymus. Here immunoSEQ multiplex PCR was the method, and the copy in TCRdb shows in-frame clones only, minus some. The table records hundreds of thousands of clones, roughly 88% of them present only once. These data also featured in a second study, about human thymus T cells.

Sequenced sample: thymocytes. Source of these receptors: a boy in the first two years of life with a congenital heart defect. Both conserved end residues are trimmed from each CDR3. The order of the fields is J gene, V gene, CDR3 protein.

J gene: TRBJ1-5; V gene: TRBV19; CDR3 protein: ASNTGGNQPQH
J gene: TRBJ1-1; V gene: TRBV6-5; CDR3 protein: ASSYSIHRNTEAF
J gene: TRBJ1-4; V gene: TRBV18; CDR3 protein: ASSIAGVNEKLF
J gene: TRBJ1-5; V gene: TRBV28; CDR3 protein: ASSRLQGISNQPQH
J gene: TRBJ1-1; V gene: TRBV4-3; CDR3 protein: ASSPPGGNTEAF
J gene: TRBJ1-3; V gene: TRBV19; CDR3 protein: ASSIRGQGNTIY
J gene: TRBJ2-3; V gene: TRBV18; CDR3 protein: ASSPAGGTSTDTQY
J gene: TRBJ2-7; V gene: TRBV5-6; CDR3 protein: ASRGPRTSGSYEQY
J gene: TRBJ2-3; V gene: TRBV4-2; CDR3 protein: ASSQGVRAGEGTDTQY
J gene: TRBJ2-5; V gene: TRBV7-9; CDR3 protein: ASSLGGTEETQY